Sequencing of this T cell receptor beta chain was carried out in a study of cytomegalovirus exposure and HLA in healthy donors. Study-level results: Later on, an analysis tied under 20,000 TCR beta sequences to HLA alleles at 0.05 false discovery rate.

The study ran its PCR with 60 Vbeta and 13 Jbeta primers. The data were produced by immunoSEQ multiplex PCR, yet TCRdb's version contains in-frame clones alone and is incomplete. The table includes about 170,000 clones, around 80% detected once. CDR3 length: 11 residues. V was clipped by 4 bases and J by 7 bases, with 7 bases between them. CDR1 is SQVTM, CDR2 ANQGSEA, per germline. Of note for this clone: The target antigen is unknown.

The chain has TRBV29-1 and TRBJ1-4; no clear D gene. The clonotype comes from a woman in her forties or fifties in good health and CMV-seropositive. Sequencing input: PBMCs. CDR3 DNA: TGCAGCGTTGGACTGGGTGAAAAACTGTTTTTT. As protein: CSVGLGEKLFF. The full variable domain, its missing parts supplied by reference TRBV29-1 and TRBJ1-4, is SAVISQKPSRDICQRGTSLTIQCQVDSQVTMMFWYRQQPGQSLTLIATANQGSEATYESGFVIDKFPISRPNLTFSTLTVSNMSPEDSSIYLCSVGLGEKLFFGSGTQLSVL.